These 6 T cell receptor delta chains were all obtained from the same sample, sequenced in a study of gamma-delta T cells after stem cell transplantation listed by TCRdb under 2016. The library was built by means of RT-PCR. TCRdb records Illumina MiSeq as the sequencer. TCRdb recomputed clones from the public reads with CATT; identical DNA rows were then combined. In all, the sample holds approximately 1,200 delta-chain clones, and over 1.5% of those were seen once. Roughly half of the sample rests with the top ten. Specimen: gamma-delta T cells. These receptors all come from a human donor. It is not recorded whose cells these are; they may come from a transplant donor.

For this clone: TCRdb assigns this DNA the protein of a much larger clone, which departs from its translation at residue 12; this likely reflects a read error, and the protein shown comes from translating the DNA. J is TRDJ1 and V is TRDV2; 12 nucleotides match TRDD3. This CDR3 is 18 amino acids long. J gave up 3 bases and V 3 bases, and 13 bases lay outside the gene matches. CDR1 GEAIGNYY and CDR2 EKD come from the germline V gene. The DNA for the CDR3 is TGTGCCTGTGACCCTGTACTGGGGGATACCTCGGTCGCCGATAAACTCATCTTT. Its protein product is CACDPVLGDTSVADKLIF.

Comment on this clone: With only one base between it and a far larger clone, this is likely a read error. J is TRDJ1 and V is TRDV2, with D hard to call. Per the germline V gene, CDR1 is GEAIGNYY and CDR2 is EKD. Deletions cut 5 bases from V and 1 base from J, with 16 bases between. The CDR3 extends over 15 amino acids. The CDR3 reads CACGAIKSLTDKLIF. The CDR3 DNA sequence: TGTGCCTGTGGCGCGATCAAATCTCTCACCGATAAACTCATCTTT.

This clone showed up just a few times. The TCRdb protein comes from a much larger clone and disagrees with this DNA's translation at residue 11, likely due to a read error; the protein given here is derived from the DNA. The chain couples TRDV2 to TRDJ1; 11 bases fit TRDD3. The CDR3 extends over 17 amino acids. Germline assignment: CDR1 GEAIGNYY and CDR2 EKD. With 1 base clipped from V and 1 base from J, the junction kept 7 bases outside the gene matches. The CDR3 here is CACDTLGDKRGTDKLIF. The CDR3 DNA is TGTGCCTGTGACACACTGGGGGATAAACGGGGCACCGATAAACTCATCTTT.

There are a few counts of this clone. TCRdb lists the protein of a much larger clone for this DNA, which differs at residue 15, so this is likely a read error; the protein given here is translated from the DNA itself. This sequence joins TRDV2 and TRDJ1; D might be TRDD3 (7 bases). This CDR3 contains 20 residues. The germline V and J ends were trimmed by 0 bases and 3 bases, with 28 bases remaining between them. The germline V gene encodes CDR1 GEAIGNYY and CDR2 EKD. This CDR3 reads CACDTVSFLKAGGIADKLIF. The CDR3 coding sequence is TGTGCCTGTGACACCGTTTCTTTCCTAAAGGCTGGGGGGATCGCCGATAAACTCATCTTT.

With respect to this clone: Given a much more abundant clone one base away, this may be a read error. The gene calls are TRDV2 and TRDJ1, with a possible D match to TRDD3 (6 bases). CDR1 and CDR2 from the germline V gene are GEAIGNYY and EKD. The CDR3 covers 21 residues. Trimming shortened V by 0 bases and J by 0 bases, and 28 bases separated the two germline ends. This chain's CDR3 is CACDTVKPVGGPNPYTDKLIF. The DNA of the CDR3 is TGTGCCTGTGACACCGTAAAACCTGTAGGGGGACCAAACCCGTACACCGATAAACTCATCTTT.

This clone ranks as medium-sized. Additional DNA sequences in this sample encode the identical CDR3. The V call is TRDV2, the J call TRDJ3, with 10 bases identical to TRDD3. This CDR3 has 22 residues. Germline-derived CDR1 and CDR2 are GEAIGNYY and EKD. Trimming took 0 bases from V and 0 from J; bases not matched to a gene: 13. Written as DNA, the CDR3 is TGTGCCTGTGACACCTCCTTTCCCACTGGGGGATTTGGCTCCTGGGACACCCGACAGATGTTTTTC. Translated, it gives CACDTSFPTGGFGSWDTRQMFF.